Here is one TCR beta chain with its context. The source of the sample is a study of shared clonotypes between healthy human individuals. This table comes from immunoSEQ multiplex PCR, and its TCRdb copy is limited to in-frame clones, with some not included. The sample records around 480,000 clones, 60% to 80% being singletons. This receptor was taken from a woman in her thirties or forties in good health. Some clones in this sample may be carry-over from other donors' samples. Sample: PBMCs.

This CDR3 is CASSPDSMSYGYTF. The CDR3 region has the DNA TGTGCCAGCAGCCCCGACAGTATGAGCTATGGCTACACCTTC. The chain has TRBV11-2 and TRBJ1-2; D may be TRBD1 (5 bases). Germline V gene data show CDR1 as SGHAT and CDR2 as FQNNGV. V was clipped by 5 bases and J by 4 bases, with 14 bases between them. The CDR3 length is 14 residues.